Following are 11 T cell receptor beta chains from one sample sequenced in a study of PD-L1 blockade in urothelial cancer. Generated by immunoSEQ multiplex PCR, the TCRdb table keeps only in-frame clones and is missing some. In the table there are 75,000 to 95,000 clones, 85% of which are singletons. Time point indicated: pretreatment peripheral blood. The sample consisted of PBMCs, taken around atezolizumab (anti-PD-L1) treatment. These receptors originate from a man aged 40-50 years with urothelial cancer.

The V call is TRBV9, the J call TRBJ1-2, with a weak D call TRBD1 (5 bases). This CDR3 is built from 14 residues. Trimming pared 6 bases from V and 2 bases from J, leaving 14 bases between. CDR1 is SGDLS and CDR2 is YYNGEE in the germline V gene. The CDR3 nucleotides read TGTGCCAGCACCTCAGGGCTCGGAAACTATGGCTACACCTTC. This sequence encodes CASTSGLGNYGYTF.

To note about this clone: Relative to the germline gene, one junction end is altered; a read error may explain this. V and J are TRBV2 and TRBJ2-7; 8 nucleotides match TRBD1. This CDR3 spans 13 amino acids. CDR1 and CDR2 (germline): SNHLY, FYNNEI. The CDR3 DNA is TGTGCCAGAAGTGACAGGGGCCCCTACGAGCAGTACTTC. This gives the protein CARSDRGPYEQYF.

The chain links TRBV11-1 to TRBJ1-1; 12 bases are shared with TRBD1. The CDR3 runs 15 residues. Germline CDR1 reads SGHAT; CDR2 reads FQDESV (reference sequence). V dropped 4 bases and J dropped 9; count of bases not matched to a gene: 9. The CDR3, as DNA: TGTGCCAGCAGCTCAAGGGGACAGGGGGCAAGTCAAGCTTTCTTT. Protein product: CASSSRGQGASQAFF.

CDR3 sequence (DNA): TGTGCCAGCAACAGACAGCCTAGCTCCTACGAGCAGTACTTC. Its protein is CASNRQPSSYEQYF. V and J are TRBV28 and TRBJ2-7; tentative D call: TRBD1 (5 bases). The length of the CDR3 is 14 residues. Germline-derived CDR1 and CDR2 are MDHEN and SYDVKM. Trimming removed 7 bases at V and 0 bases at J, with 13 bases between.

This sequence joins TRBV7-9 and TRBJ1-1, with TRBD1 as a possible D gene (6 bases). The germline V gene encodes CDR1 SEHNR and CDR2 FQNEAQ (reference sequence). V was cut by 8 bases and J by 5 bases, with 24 bases left in between. This CDR3 has 16 residues. The CDR3 nucleotides are TGTGCCAGCTCGCAGGGGTGGGGTTTGATTTTGACTGAAGCTTTCTTT. Translated: CASSQGWGLILTEAFF.

The chain uses TRBV27 and TRBJ1-4; 8 positions match TRBD1. CDR3 size: 15 residues. V was clipped by 5 bases and J by 8 bases; unmatched bases: 10. From germline, CDR1 is MNHEY and CDR2 SMNVEV (reference sequence). CDR3 nucleotide sequence: TGTGCCAGCAGTCACAGACAGGGGATCGAGGAAAAACTGTTTTTT. This gives the protein CASSHRQGIEEKLFF.

The chain recombines TRBV6-6 with TRBJ1-5, with a possible D match to TRBD1 (6 bases). The germline V gene has CDR1 MNHNY and CDR2 SVGAGI (reference sequence). The CDR3 has 15 amino acids. Trimming pared 4 bases from V and 0 bases from J, leaving 10 bases between. This CDR3 reads CASSLGRGSNQPQHF. Here the CDR3 DNA reads TGTGCCAGCAGTTTGGGCAGGGGTAGCAATCAGCCCCAGCATTTT.

The rearrangement uses TRBV9 and TRBJ2-3, with 9 bases that match TRBD1. V shed 1 base, J shed 4 bases, and the junction held 4 bases outside the gene matches. The CDR3 contains 15 residues. Germline V gene lookup returns CDR1 SGDLS and CDR2 YYNGEE. The CDR3 bases are TGTGCCAGCAGCGTATGGGACAGGGCGGCAGATACGCAGTATTTT. This sequence encodes CASSVWDRAADTQYF.

The chain employs TRBV21-1 and TRBJ1-2; whether TRBD1, the table's D call, matches the DNA was not checked. TRBV21-1 is an annotated pseudogene. CDR3 length: 15 amino acids. This chain's CDR3 is CASTTVTGTDYGYTF. CDR3 bases: TGTGCCAGCACCACTGTCACCGGGACAGACTATGGCTACACCTTC.

This chain joins TRBV6-5 and TRBJ1-1, with D hard to call. From germline, CDR1 is MNHEY and CDR2 SVGAGI. Trimming took 2 bases from V and 4 from J, leaving 11 bases between them. CDR3 size: 14 residues. The CDR3 region is CASSYQYSGTEAFF. The CDR3 coding sequence is TGTGCCAGCAGTTACCAATACAGTGGCACTGAAGCTTTCTTT.

The genes are TRBV27 and TRBJ1-1; D is uncertain. This CDR3 comprises 16 residues. Germline V gene data show CDR1 as MNHEY and CDR2 as SMNVEV (reference sequence). Trimming shortened V by 8 bases and J by 7 bases, and 26 bases separated the two germline ends. CDR3 coding DNA: TGTGCCAGCTCCATTATCTCTCAGCGGAGAGGGATTGAAGCTTTCTTT. It is translated as CASSIISQRRGIEAFF.